The 10 T cell receptor beta chains below were found in one sample sequenced in a study of T cells in Graves' hyperthyroidism and ophthalmopathy. Regions amplified from RNA transcripts were the TCR beta CDR3 regions. TCR CDR3 underwent first-round RT-PCR with the HTBI primer set. Using its own MiXCR run on the multiplex PCR reads, TCRdb lists one record per CDR3 protein. The sample lists approximately 400,000 distinct CDR3 sequences; approximately 19% were seen once. Sequenced material: blood. These receptors came from a woman under 30 with Graves' hyperthyroidism.

There are a few counts of this clonotype. The chain recombines TRBV11-1 with TRBJ2-3; TRBD2 might be the D (6 bases). The ends were cut back, 10 bases at V and 6 bases at J, with 17 bases in the middle. CDR1 and CDR2 from the germline V gene are SGHAT and FQDESV (reference sequence). CDR3 length equals 13 residues. This CDR3 is CATTYGGLDTQYF. In DNA form, the CDR3 reads TGTGCCACCACTTACGGGGGACTTGATACGCAGTATTTT.

Ten or more counts support this clonotype. The rearrangement links TRBV6-1 to TRBJ2-7; D is ambiguous. The germline CDR1 and CDR2 sequences are MNHNS and SASEGT. The V end lost 4 bases, the J end lost 5 bases, and 27 bases lay between the germline ends. The CDR3 is made up of 18 amino acids. For the CDR3, the DNA is TGTGCCAGCAGTGTCCCCCAAAGGCCATATAGTGAGATCCACGAGCAGTACTTC. Its protein product is CASSVPQRPYSEIHEQYF.

This clonotype was observed a single time. CDR3: CATSRDRVAYEQYF. CDR3 DNA: TGTGCCACCAGCAGAGATCGCGTAGCTTACGAGCAGTACTTC. The J gene is TRBJ2-7, the V gene TRBV15; D unclear. V dropped 0 bases and J dropped 4 bases, with 10 bases sitting between them. CDR1 and CDR2 from the germline V gene are LNHNV and YYDKDF (reference sequence). The CDR3 extends over 14 amino acids.

This clonotype appeared once. A clone one base away is much larger, so this may be a read error. As DNA, the CDR3 is TGTGCCAGCAGCAAAGGGGTCGGTAATCAGCCCCAGCATTTT. This gives the protein CASSKGVGNQPQHF. V usage is TRBV9 and J usage is TRBJ1-5; the D gene is possibly TRBD1 (5 bases). CDR1 is SGDLS, CDR2 YYNGEE, per germline. The CDR3 length is 14 residues. V was trimmed by 4 bases and J by 4 bases, leaving 12 bases between them.

The chain uses TRBV6-1 and TRBJ2-2; perhaps TRBD2 as D (6 bases). V was cut by 3 bases and J by 6 bases, with 17 bases left in between. Germline CDR1 is MNHNS and CDR2 is SASEGT. CDR3 length: 16 residues. CDR3 in DNA: TGTGCCAGCAGTGACGGAGCGGGTTCAGTGGCCGGGGAGCTGTTTTTT. It codes for CASSDGAGSVAGELFF.

This clonotype was recorded many times. V usage is TRBV4-1 and J usage is TRBJ2-7; no clear D. This CDR3 contains 15 residues. The V gene lost 8 bases and the J gene lost 4 bases, with 21 bases spanning the gap. The germline V gene has CDR1 MGHRA and CDR2 YSYEKL. Written as DNA, the CDR3 is TGCGCCAGCGCCTCCCAGAGGACGGAATATTACGAGCAGTACTTC. This gives the protein CASASQRTEYYEQYF.

The chain employs TRBV15 and TRBJ1-2; 9 bases match TRBD1. V lost 0 bases and J lost 7; bases outside the gene matches: 3. The CDR3 totals 14 residues. Germline V CDR1 and CDR2: LNHNV, YYDKDF (reference sequence). The CDR3 loop reads CATSRDGTGRGYTF. CDR3 DNA: TGTGCCACCAGCAGAGATGGGACAGGGCGTGGCTACACCTTC.

This clonotype was picked up many times. The chain employs TRBV20-1 and TRBJ2-4; the D gene is possibly TRBD1 (5 bases). The CDR3 sequence is 12 residues long. Germline V gene sequence: CDR1 DFQATT, CDR2 SNEGSKA (reference sequence). The V end was cut by 5 bases, the J end by 7 bases, with 12 bases between. This chain's CDR3 is CSAGRTLNIQYF. For the CDR3, the DNA is TGCAGTGCTGGGCGGACATTGAACATTCAGTACTTC.

The table lists this clonotype with many counts. This sequence joins TRBV6-1 and TRBJ1-5; D remains unclear. This CDR3 is 19 amino acids long. Trimming removed 4 bases from V and 0 bases from J, with 22 bases in between. CDR1 is MNHNS and CDR2 is SASEGT in the germline V gene. CDR3 in amino acids: CASSGALGQRQNSNQPQHF. The CDR3 region has the DNA TGTGCCAGCAGTGGGGCCCTCGGGCAGAGGCAAAATAGCAATCAGCCCCAGCATTTT.

In this sample, this clonotype turned up many times. The genes are TRBV14 and TRBJ1-2; the D gene is possibly TRBD1 (5 bases). Trimming cost V 3 bases and J 6 bases, with 8 bases left between them. The CDR3 extends over 12 amino acids. The germline gives CDR1 SGHDN, CDR2 FVKESK. The CDR3 DNA reads as TGTGCCAGCAGCCACTGGGACGATGGCTACACCTTC. The encoded protein is CASSHWDDGYTF.